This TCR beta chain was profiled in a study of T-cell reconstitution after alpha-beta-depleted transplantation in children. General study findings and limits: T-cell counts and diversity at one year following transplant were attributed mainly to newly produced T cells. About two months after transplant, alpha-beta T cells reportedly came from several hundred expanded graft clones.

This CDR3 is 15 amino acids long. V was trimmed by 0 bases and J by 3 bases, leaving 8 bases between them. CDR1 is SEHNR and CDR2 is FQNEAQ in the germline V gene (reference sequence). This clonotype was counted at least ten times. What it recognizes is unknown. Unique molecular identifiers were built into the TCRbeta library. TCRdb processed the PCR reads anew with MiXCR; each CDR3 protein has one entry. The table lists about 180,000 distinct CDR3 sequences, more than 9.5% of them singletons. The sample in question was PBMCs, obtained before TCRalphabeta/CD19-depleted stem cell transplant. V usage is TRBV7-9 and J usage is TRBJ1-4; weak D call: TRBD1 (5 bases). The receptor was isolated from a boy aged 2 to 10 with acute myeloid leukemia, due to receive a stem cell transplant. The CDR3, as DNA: TGTGCCAGCAGCTTAGCGGGGGGGGCTAATGAAAAACTGTTTTTT. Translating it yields CASSLAGGANEKLFF.